Listed here are 25 T cell receptor beta chains from one sample, sequenced in a study of human T cells and chemical hapten exposure. MiXCR, run by TCRdb on the 5' RACE reads, gives a single entry per CDR3 protein. The sample shows some 150,000 distinct CDR3 sequences, around 4.1% of them seen only once. The total RNA was obtained from whole blood that was not fractionated. These receptors were obtained from a female donor in good health.

This clonotype was detected a few times. The CDR3 loop reads CAISPLAGGVDTQYF. The CDR3 DNA follows: TGTGCCATCAGTCCCCTAGCGGGGGGGGTGGATACGCAGTATTTT. V and J are TRBV10-3 and TRBJ2-3, with 12 nucleotides matching TRBD2. Germline V gene lookup returns CDR1 ENHRY and CDR2 SYGVKD. The CDR3 has 15 residues. The trim removed 5 bases at V and 6 bases at J, leaving 6 bases unmatched.

This clonotype was recorded at least ten times. The V call is TRBV29-1, the J call TRBJ2-7; tentatively, D is TRBD1 or TRBD2 (6 bases each). V lost 7 bases and J 3 bases, leaving 16 bases between the germline ends. Germline CDR1 reads SQVTM; CDR2 reads ANQGSEA. The CDR3 loop spans 13 amino acids. The DNA for the CDR3 is TGCAGCGCCGGGCCGGGGGCTAACTACGAGCAGTACTTC. Protein sequence: CSAGPGANYEQYF.

This clonotype was seen many times. The rearrangement joins TRBV6-1 to TRBJ1-5, with 12 bases identical to TRBD1. CDR1 and CDR2 (germline): MNHNS, SASEGT. The CDR3 has 15 residues. Trimming cost V 7 bases and J 5 bases; bases outside gene matches: 6. CDR3 loop: CASKVGQGADQPQHF. In nucleotides, the CDR3 is TGTGCCAGCAAGGTGGGACAGGGGGCCGATCAGCCCCAGCATTTT.

The CDR3 region is CASSLAGIAGEQYF. The CDR3 DNA sequence: TGTGCCAGCAGCTTAGCGGGAATAGCGGGTGAGCAGTACTTC. V is TRBV7-9 and J is TRBJ2-7; TRBD2 agrees at 7 bases. CDR3 length equals 14 residues. With 0 bases clipped from V and 7 bases from J, the junction kept 6 bases outside the gene matches. The V gene's germline CDR1 is SEHNR and CDR2 FQNEAQ (reference sequence).

To note about this clonotype: This may be a read error: a much more frequent sequence differs by one nucleotide. The conserved phenylalanine or tryptophan is not found at the CDR3 terminus, so this likely reflects a read error. The chain links TRBV20-1 to TRBJ1-2, with 7 bases matching TRBD1. V gave up 5 bases and J gave up 0 bases; unmatched junction bases: 3. The CDR3 is 13 residues long. Germline CDR1 is DFQATT and CDR2 is SNEGSKA (reference sequence). Here the CDR3 reads CSAGTEANYGYTV. The CDR3 DNA follows: TGCAGTGCTGGGACAGAAGCTAACTATGGCTACACCGTC.

Many counts were recorded for this clonotype. V and J are TRBV28 and TRBJ2-1; D is perhaps TRBD2 (5 bases). Germline V gives CDR1 MDHEN, CDR2 SYDVKM. The length of the CDR3 is 14 residues. V was cut by 2 bases and J by 2 bases, with 7 bases left in between. The CDR3 DNA is TGTGCCAGCAGTTTAACGGGAACCTACAATGAGCAGTTCTTC. Translating gives CASSLTGTYNEQFF.

This clonotype was detected only a few times. The chain is built from TRBV29-1 and TRBJ1-6, with D maybe TRBD1 (6 bases). This CDR3 is 14 amino acids long. With 3 bases removed from V and 11 bases from J, the gap between germline ends came to 17 bases. Germline V gives CDR1 SQVTM, CDR2 ANQGSEA. The CDR3 loop is CSVDGTRGGAPLHF. CDR3 nucleotides: TGCAGCGTTGATGGGACACGCGGTGGTGCACCCCTCCACTTT.

This clonotype was counted ten times or more. V gene TRBV2 combines with J gene TRBJ2-5; D may match TRBD1 or TRBD2 (5 bases each). V lost 1 base to trimming and J lost 4 bases, with 13 bases between them. Germline V gene data show CDR1 as SNHLY and CDR2 as FYNNEI. CDR3 length: 15 amino acids. CDR3 sequence: CASSEVPGRGETQYF. The CDR3 DNA reads TGTGCCAGCAGTGAAGTTCCGGGACGGGGAGAGACCCAGTACTTC.

This clonotype has ten or more counts. The V and J genes are TRBV14 and TRBJ2-3; maybe TRBD1 (6 bases). The CDR3 is 17 residues long. V was clipped by 5 bases and J by 2 bases, with 20 bases between them. CDR1 is SGHDN, CDR2 FVKESK, per germline. CDR3 sequence (DNA): TGTGCCAGCAGCAGTATGACAGGTCTATATTCCACAGATACGCAGTATTTT. This gives the protein CASSSMTGLYSTDTQYF.

At least ten counts were recorded for this clonotype. The chain recombines TRBV29-1 with TRBJ2-7; TRBD1 matches 9 bases. V shed 6 bases and J 6 bases; nucleotides not matched to a gene: 3. Germline V CDR1 and CDR2: SQVTM, ANQGSEA. CDR3 length equals 11 residues. The DNA for the CDR3 is TGCAGCGTCGGGACAGGGTCCGAGCAGTACTTC. Its translation: CSVGTGSEQYF.

This clonotype was counted many times. The chain is built from TRBV6-1 and TRBJ1-2, with D perhaps matching TRBD1 (6 bases). The CDR3 extends over 16 amino acids. V lost 1 base to trimming and J lost 3 bases, with 15 bases between them. Germline CDR1 is MNHNS and CDR2 is SASEGT. In DNA, the CDR3 is TGTGCCAGCAGTGAAGAGGGGGGGTTTAGTTACTATGGCTACACCTTC. It specifies CASSEEGGFSYYGYTF.

Concerning this clonotype: A single base separates this from a much larger clone, so it may be a read error. The rearrangement links TRBV4-3 to TRBJ1-1, with D tentatively TRBD1 (5 bases). The germline gives CDR1 LGHNA, CDR2 YSLEER. V dropped 0 bases and J dropped 9 bases, with 14 bases sitting between them. This CDR3 region has 14 residues. The CDR3 protein is CASSQDRGSDKAFF. The CDR3 coding sequence is TGCGCCAGCAGCCAAGATCGTGGTTCGGACAAAGCTTTCTTT.

This clonotype has ten or more counts. Written as DNA, the CDR3 is TGCAGCGTTGAAGCGGGGGTCGGGGGGCCTGGTGCCCTAAATACGCAGTATTTT. It codes for CSVEAGVGGPGALNTQYF. The chain uses TRBV29-1 and TRBJ2-3; D possibly corresponds to TRBD2 (7 bases). Trimming took 1 base from V and 7 from J, leaving 27 bases between them. CDR1 is SQVTM, CDR2 ANQGSEA, per germline. CDR3 length equals 18 residues.

Notes on this clonotype: It may be a read error: a sequence one base away is much more abundant. V is TRBV9 and J is TRBJ1-2; a weak D match, TRBD1 (6 bases). Looked up from germline, CDR1 is SGDLS and CDR2 is YYNGEE. Between the trimmed V and J ends, which lost 3 bases and 5 bases, there was a span of 11 bases. The CDR3 runs to 13 residues. CDR3 sequence (DNA): TGTGCCAGCAGCGGAGGGGGAAGGTATGGCTACACCTTC. This translates into CASSGGGRYGYTF.

This clonotype was observed many times. V and J are TRBV4-1 and TRBJ1-2, with a tentative D call TRBD1 (5 bases). Trimming removed 8 bases from V and 1 base from J, with 14 bases in between. This CDR3 is 14 amino acids long. Per the germline V gene, CDR1 is MGHRA and CDR2 is YSYEKL. The DNA for the CDR3 is TGCGCCAGCTCTCCGCCGGGGGTTAACTATGGCTACACCTTC. Protein: CASSPPGVNYGYTF.

There are many counts of this clonotype. The chain uses TRBV7-2 and TRBJ2-3; 9 bases are a match to TRBD2. The germline gives CDR1 SGHTA, CDR2 FQGNSA. J was trimmed by 3 bases and V by 5 bases; bases with no gene match: 6. The CDR3 is made up of 15 amino acids. The CDR3 nucleotides are TGTGCCAGCAGCCTAAAGCGGGGGGTGACAGATACGCAGTATTTT. Its protein product is CASSLKRGVTDTQYF.

This clonotype appeared many times. V is TRBV25-1 and J is TRBJ2-7; D not resolved. CDR3 size: 12 residues. Trimming removed 1 base from V and 3 bases from J, with 4 bases in between. Germline V gives CDR1 MGHDK, CDR2 SYGVNS. CDR3 amino acids: CASSESGYEQYF. Here the CDR3 DNA reads TGTGCCAGCAGTGAATCTGGCTACGAGCAGTACTTC.

This clonotype was counted many times. DNA for the CDR3: TGCGCCAGCAGCCAAGTCCTGTTGCAGGGAGGGTTTATTGATCAGCCCCAGCATTTT. Protein sequence: CASSQVLLQGGFIDQPQHF. J is TRBJ1-5 and V is TRBV4-1; D is possibly TRBD1 (5 bases). Germline assignment: CDR1 MGHRA and CDR2 YSYEKL. The germline V and J ends were trimmed by 1 base and 5 bases, with 24 bases remaining between them. The CDR3 has 19 residues.

This clonotype has only a few counts. This chain connects TRBV19 to TRBJ2-1, with 11 bases identical to TRBD1. The CDR3 covers 18 residues. Germline assignment: CDR1 LNHDA and CDR2 SQIVND (reference sequence). J gave up 0 bases and V 5 bases, and 9 bases lay outside the gene matches. Here the CDR3 DNA reads TGTGCCAGTAGTCGAAGGACAGGGGGCGTGAGCTCCTACAATGAGCAGTTCTTC. This encodes CASSRRTGGVSSYNEQFF.

The chain joins TRBV6-1 to TRBJ2-1; unclear D gene. Germline V lookup: CDR1 MNHNS, CDR2 SASEGT. With 2 bases removed from V and 2 bases from J, the gap between germline ends came to 10 bases. The CDR3 runs 15 residues. CDR3: CASSEFSHPYNEQFF. DNA of the CDR3: TGTGCCAGCAGTGAATTCAGTCATCCCTACAATGAGCAGTTCTTC.

This clonotype was counted many times. The V gene is TRBV4-2, the J gene TRBJ1-5, with a possible D match to TRBD1 (6 bases). The V gene lost 2 bases and the J gene lost 4 bases, with 12 bases spanning the gap. This CDR3 has 15 amino acids. Germline loops: CDR1 LGHNA, CDR2 YNFKEQ. The CDR3 nucleotides read TGTGCCAGCAGCCAACTTCAGGGGAAAAATCAGCCCCAGCATTTT. Its translation is CASSQLQGKNQPQHF.

This clonotype was found many times. The chain links TRBV7-2 to TRBJ2-3; maybe TRBD2 (6 bases). From germline, CDR1 is SGHTA and CDR2 FQGNSA. The CDR3 runs 20 residues. V lost 0 bases and J lost 2, with 24 bases in between. The CDR3 sequence: CASSLARAGRIPLATDTQYF. CDR3 DNA: TGTGCCAGCAGCTTAGCGCGGGCGGGGAGAATACCCCTCGCCACAGATACGCAGTATTTT.

With respect to this clonotype: This sequence may be a read error, since a much larger clone differs from it by one base. The chain recombines TRBV28 with TRBJ1-1; D remains ambiguous. V was clipped by 5 bases and J by 10 bases, with 11 bases between them. Germline V CDR1 and CDR2: MDHEN, SYDVKM. This CDR3 comprises 11 residues. CDR3 region: CASSVSHGAFF. The DNA of the CDR3 is TGTGCCAGCAGTGTTTCCCACGGAGCTTTCTTT.

This clonotype appeared many times. The junction and the germline gene differ at one end; a read error may be behind it. V gene TRBV11-2 combines with J gene TRBJ1-2; a weak D match, TRBD1 (5 bases). CDR3 length equals 17 residues. The V gene's germline CDR1 is SGHAT and CDR2 FQNNGV. This chain's CDR3 is CASSPTGGKYTNYGHTF. In DNA form, the CDR3 reads TGTGCCAGCAGCCCCACTGGGGGGAAATATACTAACTATGGCCACACCTTC.

This clonotype was counted ten times or more. The rearrangement joins TRBV5-4 to TRBJ2-2, with 10 bases fitting TRBD2. With 4 bases clipped from V and 7 bases from J, the junction kept 7 bases outside the gene matches. This CDR3 contains 15 residues. Germline CDR1 is SGHNT and CDR2 is YYREEE (reference sequence). Here the CDR3 DNA reads TGTGCCAGCAGCGAGAAGCGGGGGGGCCTCGGGGAGCTGTTTTTT. Its protein is CASSEKRGGLGELFF.